This TCR beta chain comes out of a study of graft-versus-host responses after intestinal transplantation. At the level of the study: Multivisceral, liver-intestinal, or isolated intestinal grafts went to recipients.

CDR1 and CDR2 from the germline V gene are SGHAT and FQNNGV. Between the trimmed V and J ends, which lost 5 bases and 8 bases, there was a span of 10 bases. The CDR3 covers 12 residues. The assay was immunoSEQ multiplex PCR, and TCRdb's table has in-frame clones only and misses some. The sample includes about 90,000 clones, around 86% seen only once; the top ten take 17%. This clone was found once. The target antigen is unknown. Notes on the study in general: Allograft graft-versus-host to host-versus-graft clonal ratios ran high in patients with graft-donor T cell macrochimerism. The authors found GvH clones in recipient marrow, some appearing first in ileum or blood.

Material: unstimulated CD8+ T cells sorted from spleen or lymph node cells, obtained before intestinal transplant. This receptor was identified in a human donor who received an intestinal transplant. The chain recombines TRBV11-2 with TRBJ2-1; no clear D gene. Written as DNA, the CDR3 is TGTGCCAGCAGCCACCTGGGCGATGAGCAGTTCTTC. As protein: CASSHLGDEQFF.